This T cell receptor beta chain was captured in a study of regulatory T cells in long-lasting Graves disease. Whole-study context: By definition, persistent Graves' disease involved antithyroid drugs for over 5 years alongside positive TSH receptor antibodies.

Time point defined: persistent/refractory GD, antithyroid drugs over 5 years with positive TRAb. Extracted PBMC RNA gave rise to the TCR library. As collected, the peripheral blood samples measured around 9 milliliters each and went into EDTA tubes. Assembly of TCR beta libraries relied on iRepertoire HTBI primers together with Arm-PCR of CDR3 regions. TCRdb ran MiXCR on the multiplex PCR reads and lists one entry per CDR3 protein. The sample carries about 470,000 distinct CDR3 sequences, under 25% recorded once. Note on this clonotype: Its matching antigen is unknown. This sequence may be a read error, since a much larger clone differs from it by one base.

Overall study findings and caveats: What was studied was peripheral blood only, and not thyroid tissue.

Germline V gene data show CDR1 as MNHNS and CDR2 as SASEGT. The germline V and J ends were trimmed by 6 bases and 7 bases, with 15 bases remaining between them. The CDR3 spans 14 residues. V and J are TRBV6-1 and TRBJ1-4, with unresolved D. The sample in question was peripheral blood mononuclear cells (PBMCs), obtained when the disease was refractory, from a patient treated with antithyroid drugs. The receptor was isolated from a female donor with Graves disease. The chain's CDR3 is CASRSGPGSEKLFF. For the CDR3, the DNA is TGTGCCAGCAGATCCGGGCCCGGAAGTGAAAAACTGTTTTTT.